This passage covers 32 T cell receptor beta chains from one sample sequenced in a study of memory CD4+ T cells and cytomegalovirus serostatus (dated by TCRdb to 2018 to 2020). Single viable CD3+CD4+CD8-CD45RO+ cells were sorted as memory CD4+ T cells on a FACSAria II. The protocol used for the library was the immunoSEQ multiplex PCR assay. In TCRdb, the immuneACCESS table is reduced to in-frame sequences with V and J assigned. These tables do not hold every clone; where another copy was compared, an unresolved V gene accounts for under half, and the others remain unexplained. Present in this sample are about 61,000 clones, 80% to 85% of which were seen just once. 0.88% of the sample rests with the top ten. The sample taken for sequencing was memory CD4+ T cells from blood. The source of these receptors is an adult in good health and CMV-seronegative.

The chain has TRBV7-2 and TRBJ1-6, with D hard to call. CDR3 length: 15 residues. Per germline, CDR1 SGHTA and CDR2 FQGNSA. Trimming shortened V by 2 bases and J by 4 bases, and 9 bases separated the two germline ends. This chain's CDR3 is CASSLRAAYNSPLHF. As DNA, the CDR3 is TGTGCCAGCAGCTTAAGGGCAGCATATAATTCACCCCTCCACTTT.

This chain links TRBV27 with TRBJ1-1, with D unclear. Per germline, CDR1 MNHEY and CDR2 SMNVEV (reference sequence). Trimming took off 5 bases at V and 4 bases at J, with 20 bases between the two ends. The CDR3 totals 16 residues. The CDR3 is CASSPPGRALSTEAFF. The CDR3 DNA is TGTGCCAGCAGTCCGCCCGGTAGGGCCTTGAGCACTGAAGCTTTCTTT.

The chain has TRBV29-1 and TRBJ2-7; D may be TRBD2 (6 bases). The V gene's germline CDR1 is SQVTM and CDR2 ANQGSEA. There are 15 residues in the CDR3. V was cut by 6 bases and J by 6 bases, with 24 bases left in between. The CDR3 nucleotides are TGCAGCGTCCGGGGAGTCGGGACTCGTTTCTCCGAGCAGTACTTC. Protein: CSVRGVGTRFSEQYF.

The V and J genes are TRBV15 and TRBJ1-5; TRBD1 aligns across 7 bases. Germline CDR1 reads LNHNV; CDR2 reads YYDKDF (reference sequence). There are 15 residues in the CDR3. With 0 bases clipped from V and 7 bases from J, the junction kept 6 bases outside the gene matches. This chain's CDR3 is CATSRETGFRQPQHF. As DNA, the CDR3 is TGTGCCACCAGCAGAGAGACAGGGTTCAGGCAGCCCCAGCATTTT.

Here the CDR3 reads CSVETSGRPMYF. CDR3 DNA sequence: TGCAGCGTTGAGACTAGCGGAAGACCAATGTACTTC. V usage is TRBV29-1 and J usage is TRBJ2-7; 9 bases agree with TRBD2. Losses at the gene ends were 3 bases for V and 12 bases for J; bases not matched to a gene: 9. CDR1 and CDR2 (germline): SQVTM, ANQGSEA. This CDR3 is 12 amino acids long.

The chain couples TRBV27 to TRBJ2-7; 7 nucleotides align to TRBD2. The CDR3 extends over 15 amino acids. J was trimmed by 2 bases and V by 2 bases; bases with no gene match: 6. CDR1 is MNHEY and CDR2 is SMNVEV in the germline V gene (reference sequence). For the CDR3, the DNA is TGTGCCAGCAGTTTAAGCTTACGGGGGGCCTACGAGCAGTACTTC. Amino acid sequence: CASSLSLRGAYEQYF.

The chain couples TRBV28 to TRBJ2-7; TRBD1 agrees at 7 bases. V lost 4 bases and J lost 1; bases outside the gene matches: 4. The V gene's germline CDR1 is MDHEN and CDR2 SYDVKM. This CDR3 is built from 14 residues. The CDR3 protein is CASSSATGSYEQYF. In DNA form, the CDR3 reads TGTGCCAGCAGTTCTGCGACAGGGTCCTACGAGCAGTACTTC.

This chain uses TRBV28 with TRBJ1-2; no reliable D call. This CDR3 has 13 amino acids. Looked up from germline, CDR1 is MDHEN and CDR2 is SYDVKM. The V end was cut by 3 bases, the J end by 2 bases, with 7 bases between. The DNA for the CDR3 is TGTGCCAGCAGTTTCGGTGGGAACTATGGCTACACCTTC. Translating it yields CASSFGGNYGYTF.

The V call is TRBV27, the J call TRBJ2-1, with a possible D match to TRBD1 (5 bases). Trimming pared 4 bases from V and 3 bases from J, leaving 10 bases between. CDR1 is MNHEY and CDR2 is SMNVEV in the germline V gene (reference sequence). This CDR3 is built from 14 residues. The CDR3 sequence is CASSSADSYNEQFF. The CDR3 DNA follows: TGTGCCAGCAGTTCCGCCGACAGCTACAATGAGCAGTTCTTC.

The chain is built from TRBV25-1 and TRBJ2-3; TRBD1 might be the D (5 bases). The germline gives CDR1 MGHDK, CDR2 SYGVNS. The CDR3 length is 14 residues. V lost 5 bases and J 5 bases, leaving 14 bases between the germline ends. The CDR3 region is CASSRARAGDTQYF. As DNA, the CDR3 is TGTGCCAGCAGTCGTGCCAGGGCTGGAGATACGCAGTATTTT.

CDR3 in DNA: TGTGCCAGTAGACTAGCAGATACGCAGTATTTT. It codes for CASRLADTQYF. V gene TRBV2 combines with J gene TRBJ2-3; a possible D gene is TRBD2 (6 bases). Germline V gives CDR1 SNHLY, CDR2 FYNNEI. The CDR3 extends over 11 amino acids. V shed 9 bases and J shed 4 bases, with 8 bases lying between them.

The chain couples TRBV6-1 to TRBJ2-7; no clear D. The germline V gene has CDR1 MNHNS and CDR2 SASEGT. The CDR3 extends over 15 amino acids. The V and J ends lost 6 bases and 2 bases respectively, with 17 bases between them. The CDR3 loop reads CASSKRDPATYEQYF. The DNA for the CDR3 is TGTGCCAGCAGCAAAAGGGATCCAGCTACCTACGAGCAGTACTTC.

The rearrangement joins TRBV6-1 to TRBJ1-3, with D unresolved. Germline CDR1 reads MNHNS; CDR2 reads SASEGT. The V and J ends lost 5 bases and 9 bases respectively, with 8 bases between them. This CDR3 has 11 residues. The CDR3, as DNA: TGTGCCAGCAGTCATGTTCTCACCATATATTTT. Its translation: CASSHVLTIYF.

The rearrangement joins TRBV7-6 to TRBJ1-5; tentatively, D is TRBD1 (6 bases). V lost 1 base, J lost 0 bases, and 10 bases lay in between. This CDR3 is 16 amino acids long. CDR1 and CDR2 from the germline V gene are SGHVS and FNYEAQ. In DNA form, the CDR3 reads TGTGCCAGCAGCTTAGAACAGGGTCTTAGCAATCAGCCCCAGCATTTT. Protein: CASSLEQGLSNQPQHF.

This clone was counted only a few times. The DNA of the CDR3 is TGTGCTAGTGGTTTGGGTATGGCAAACACTGAAGCTTTCTTT. Its translation: CASGLGMANTEAFF. The rearrangement links TRBV12-5 to TRBJ1-1; D ambiguous. The CDR3 covers 14 residues. V lost 1 base and J 2 bases, leaving 8 bases between the germline ends. CDR1 LGHNT and CDR2 FRNRAP come from the germline V gene.

The rearrangement joins TRBV5-4 to TRBJ1-1, with TRBD1 matching 9 bases. Germline values: CDR1 SGHNT, CDR2 YYREEE (reference sequence). This CDR3 is 14 amino acids long. The trim removed 4 bases at V and 5 bases at J, leaving 6 bases unmatched. This CDR3 reads CASSPGTGRTEAFF. CDR3 DNA sequence: TGTGCCAGCAGCCCCGGGACAGGGCGGACTGAAGCTTTCTTT.

The DNA of the CDR3 is TGTGCCAGCACGCAGACTAGCGGGAGCACAGATACGCAGTATTTT. Translating it yields CASTQTSGSTDTQYF. The chain recombines TRBV2 with TRBJ2-3; 10 bases align to TRBD2. V was clipped by 7 bases and J by 0 bases; unmatched bases: 4. The CDR3 runs 15 residues. Germline V CDR1 and CDR2: SNHLY, FYNNEI.

The gene calls are TRBV5-1 and TRBJ2-3; TRBD2 is a possible D gene (6 bases). This CDR3 contains 18 residues. Trimming took 4 bases from V and 2 from J, leaving 23 bases between them. Germline-derived CDR1 and CDR2 are SGHRS and YFSETQ. The CDR3, as DNA: TGCGCCAGCAGCCTCGGCCCAGTAAGGGGAGGTTCCACAGATACGCAGTATTTT. Translating gives CASSLGPVRGGSTDTQYF. Using reference TRBV5-1 and TRBJ2-3 for the parts outside the CDR3, the full variable domain is KAGVTQTPRYLIKTRGQQVTLSCSPISGHRSVSWYQQTPGQGLQFLFEYFSETQRNKGNFPGRFSGRQFSNSRSEMNVSTLELGDSALYLCASSLGPVRGGSTDTQYFGPGTRLTVL.

This chain uses TRBV19 with TRBJ2-7; maybe TRBD2 (6 bases). Trimming shortened V by 4 bases and J by 3 bases, and 19 bases separated the two germline ends. In germline, CDR1 is LNHDA, CDR2 SQIVND (reference sequence). CDR3 length: 16 amino acids. The chain's CDR3 is CASSKDPGGRIYEQYF. The CDR3 DNA is TGTGCCAGTAGTAAGGACCCAGGAGGGAGAATCTACGAGCAGTACTTC.

The chain links TRBV18 to TRBJ2-5; 13 positions match TRBD2. CDR1 KGHSH and CDR2 LQKENI come from the germline V gene. The J segment lost 5 bases and the V segment lost 3 bases, leaving 21 bases of the junction unmatched. The CDR3 sequence is 21 residues long. CDR3 residues: CASSPDTVAYRGLAGSETQYF. The CDR3 bases are TGTGCCAGCTCACCGGATACAGTCGCCTACCGGGGACTAGCGGGGTCGGAGACCCAGTACTTC.

The chain joins TRBV28 to TRBJ1-3, with a tentative D call TRBD1 (6 bases). With 10 bases removed from V and 6 bases from J, the gap between germline ends came to 16 bases. The CDR3 runs to 13 residues. In germline, CDR1 is MDHEN, CDR2 SYDVKM. CDR3 sequence (DNA): TGTGCCACCGTACAGGGAGGTCAAAACACCATATATTTT. Its translation: CATVQGGQNTIYF.

Details on this clone: This CDR3 is also generated by other DNA sequences in the sample. J is TRBJ1-1 and V is TRBV6-6; no reliable D call. Germline V gene lookup returns CDR1 MNHNY and CDR2 SVGAGI (reference sequence). This CDR3 region has 14 residues. V lost 2 bases, J lost 0 bases, and 7 bases lay in between. The CDR3 DNA sequence: TGTGCCAGCAGTTACCCCGGGATGAACACTGAAGCTTTCTTT. Protein sequence: CASSYPGMNTEAFF.

The V call is TRBV2, the J call TRBJ2-7; no clear D gene. V was trimmed by 0 bases and J by 4 bases, leaving 13 bases between them. The CDR3 is 15 residues long. Germline lookup yields CDR1 SNHLY and CDR2 FYNNEI. The CDR3 coding sequence is TGTGCCAGCAGTGAAGCCCTAACGGCTAGATACGAGCAGTACTTC. Its protein is CASSEALTARYEQYF.

This chain uses TRBV6-1 with TRBJ1-5, with 7 nucleotides matching TRBD1. The CDR3 runs 18 residues. J was trimmed by 1 base and V by 3 bases; bases with no gene match: 12. Germline CDR1 is MNHNS and CDR2 is SASEGT. CDR3: CASSEWDRGDVSNQPQHF. The CDR3 DNA is TGTGCCAGCAGTGAGTGGGACAGAGGTGATGTGAGCAATCAGCCCCAGCATTTT.

The chain's CDR3 is CASSLGLSGETQYF. In DNA form, the CDR3 reads TGCGCCAGCAGCTTGGGCCTCAGTGGGGAGACCCAGTACTTC. V and J are TRBV5-1 and TRBJ2-5, with D unclear. The V and J ends lost 0 bases and 5 bases respectively, with 11 bases between them. The CDR3 extends over 14 amino acids. Per germline, CDR1 SGHRS and CDR2 YFSETQ. Complete variable domain (other parts from reference TRBV5-1 and TRBJ2-5): KAGVTQTPRYLIKTRGQQVTLSCSPISGHRSVSWYQQTPGQGLQFLFEYFSETQRNKGNFPGRFSGRQFSNSRSEMNVSTLELGDSALYLCASSLGLSGETQYFGPGTRLLVL.

The rearrangement uses TRBV29-1 and TRBJ1-5, with D perhaps TRBD1 (5 bases). CDR3 size: 13 residues. V lost 6 bases, J lost 4 bases, and 13 bases lay in between. The V gene's germline CDR1 is SQVTM and CDR2 ANQGSEA. The DNA of the CDR3 is TGCAGCGTCGCTATGGGGCAGAATCAGCCCCAGCATTTT. As protein: CSVAMGQNQPQHF.

V gene TRBV2 combines with J gene TRBJ2-2; tentative D call: TRBD2 (6 bases). This CDR3 has 17 amino acids. The ends were cut back, 7 bases at V and 7 bases at J, with 25 bases in the middle. Germline V gene lookup returns CDR1 SNHLY and CDR2 FYNNEI. CDR3 residues: CASTGAMGGGSGGELFF. The CDR3 nucleotides are TGTGCCAGCACGGGAGCTATGGGGGGAGGTAGCGGCGGGGAGCTGTTTTTT.

This clone was detected only once. The chain couples TRBV2 to TRBJ2-7, with D unresolved. CDR1 SNHLY and CDR2 FYNNEI come from the germline V gene. The V end lost 8 bases, the J end lost 0 bases, and 11 bases lay between the germline ends. The CDR3 is 13 amino acids. CDR3 in amino acids: CASFSRSSYEQYF. In DNA form, the CDR3 reads TGTGCCAGCTTCTCGCGGAGCTCCTACGAGCAGTACTTC.

This clone was counted between two and nine times. V gene TRBV30 combines with J gene TRBJ2-7; D might be TRBD1 (6 bases). Trimming pared 3 bases from V and 7 bases from J, leaving 16 bases between. CDR3 length: 13 residues. Germline V gene lookup returns CDR1 GTSNPN and CDR2 SVGIG (reference sequence). The CDR3, as DNA: TGTGCCTGGAGGGTGCAGGGGCTTAGGGAGCAGTACTTC. Protein: CAWRVQGLREQYF.

The chain combines TRBV11-3 with TRBJ2-7; 7 nucleotides align to TRBD1. The trim removed 2 bases at V and 2 bases at J, leaving 3 bases unmatched. Germline assignment: CDR1 SGHNT and CDR2 YENEEA. The CDR3 has 14 residues. CDR3 sequence: CASSLYGQAYEQYF. The CDR3 nucleotides are TGTGCCAGCAGCTTATACGGACAGGCCTACGAGCAGTACTTC.

The chain has TRBV28 and TRBJ2-7; D unresolved. This CDR3 is built from 12 residues. V was cut by 6 bases and J by 0 bases, with 6 bases left in between. CDR1 is MDHEN and CDR2 is SYDVKM in the germline V gene. This CDR3 reads CASSQSSYEQYF. CDR3 in DNA: TGTGCCAGCAGCCAAAGCTCCTACGAGCAGTACTTC.

This chain uses TRBV7-3 with TRBJ2-5; possible D gene TRBD2, 5 bases. The germline V gene encodes CDR1 SGHTA and CDR2 FQGTGA. Trimming removed 5 bases at V and 5 bases at J, with 18 bases between. CDR3 length: 15 amino acids. This CDR3 is CASSPTREQWETQYF. DNA of the CDR3: TGTGCCAGCAGCCCCACTAGAGAGCAGTGGGAGACCCAGTACTTC. Based on the CDR3 plus reference TRBV7-3 and TRBJ2-5, the full variable domain is GAGVSQTPSNKVTEKGKYVELRCDPISGHTALYWYRQSLGQGPEFLIYFQGTGAADDSGLPNDRFFAVRPEGSVSTLKIQRTERGDSAVYLCASSPTREQWETQYFGPGTRLLVL.